The T cell receptor (beta chain) described here comes from a study of shared clonotypes between healthy human individuals. Study results and limitations: Clonotype sharing among donors, it was expected, would be affected by sequencing depth.

About this clone: No antigen is known for it.

The germline V gene encodes CDR1 MNHEY and CDR2 SMNVEV (reference sequence). The CDR3 is 15 amino acids. With 7 bases clipped from V and 3 bases from J, the junction kept 8 bases outside the gene matches. The study drew its donors from healthy HIV-negative adults without recent acute infections or vaccinations. Input per replicate PCR of unsorted PBMC was about 330 ng DNA, corresponding to 33,000 or so T cell genomes. Sequencing was performed with immunoSEQ multiplex PCR; in TCRdb, only in-frame clones are kept and a portion is missing. The sample has hundreds of thousands of clones; roughly 77% are singletons.

The clonotype was recovered from a woman in her thirties or forties in good health. Some clones in this sample may be carry-over from other donors' samples. Sequenced material: PBMCs. V is TRBV27 and J is TRBJ2-1; 8 bases map to TRBD2. The CDR3 is CASTRGLGLYNEQFF. The CDR3 DNA follows: TGTGCCAGCACCCGGGGACTAGGACTCTACAATGAGCAGTTCTTC.